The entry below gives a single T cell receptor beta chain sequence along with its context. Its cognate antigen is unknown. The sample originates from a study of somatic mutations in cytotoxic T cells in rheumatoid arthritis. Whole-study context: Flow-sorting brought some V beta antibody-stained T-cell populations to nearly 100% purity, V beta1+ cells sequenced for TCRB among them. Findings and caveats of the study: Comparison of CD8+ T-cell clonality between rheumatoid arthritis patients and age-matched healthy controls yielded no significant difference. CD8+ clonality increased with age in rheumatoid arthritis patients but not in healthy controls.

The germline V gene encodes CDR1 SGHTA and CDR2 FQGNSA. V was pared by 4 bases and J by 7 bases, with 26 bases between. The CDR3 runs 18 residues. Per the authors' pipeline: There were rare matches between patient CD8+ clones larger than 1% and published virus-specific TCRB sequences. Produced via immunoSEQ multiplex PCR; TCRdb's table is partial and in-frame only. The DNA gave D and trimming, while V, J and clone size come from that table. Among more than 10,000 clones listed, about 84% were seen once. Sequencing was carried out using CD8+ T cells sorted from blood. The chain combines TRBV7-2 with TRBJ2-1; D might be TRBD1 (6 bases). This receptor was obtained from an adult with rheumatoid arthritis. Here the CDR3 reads CASSSLSVRDTKRNEQFF. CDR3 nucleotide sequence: TGTGCCAGCAGCTCCCTATCGGTAAGGGACACTAAAAGGAATGAGCAGTTCTTC.